A single sample gave rise to the 8 T cell receptor beta chains below, sequenced in a study of shared clonotypes between healthy human individuals. The data were produced by immunoSEQ multiplex PCR, yet TCRdb's version contains in-frame clones alone and is incomplete. The data contain about 2.4 million clones, more than 85% of them singletons. Sequencing used naive CD4+ T cells from PBMCs. The subset was: CD45RA+ positively selected. The source of these receptors is a man aged 18 to 30 in good health. Some clones in this sample may be carry-over from other donors' samples.

V is TRBV4-2 and J is TRBJ2-7; 8 nucleotides match TRBD1. V lost 6 bases, J lost 6 bases, and 10 bases stayed unmatched. CDR1 is LGHNA and CDR2 is YNFKEQ in the germline V gene. The CDR3 runs 14 residues. The CDR3 bases are TGTGCCAGCAGTAGACCGGACAGGGTGAGCGAGCAGTACTTC. Translated: CASSRPDRVSEQYF.

V and J are TRBV30 and TRBJ1-2; 8 nucleotides match TRBD1. Germline assignment: CDR1 GTSNPN and CDR2 SVGIG (reference sequence). J gave up 3 bases and V 0 bases, and 3 bases lay outside the gene matches. The CDR3 length is 14 residues. The DNA for the CDR3 is TGTGCCTGGAGTGTATCAGGGGGCCACTATGGCTACACCTTC. Encoded protein: CAWSVSGGHYGYTF.

Worth noting for this clone: Additional DNA sequences in this sample encode the identical CDR3. CDR3 protein: CASSLQGLSNQPQHF. The CDR3 DNA is TGTGCCAGCAGTTTGCAGGGACTTAGCAATCAGCCCCAGCATTTT. V gene TRBV27 combines with J gene TRBJ1-5, with D tentatively TRBD1 (5 bases). The CDR3 sequence is 15 residues long. CDR1 is MNHEY, CDR2 SMNVEV, per germline (reference sequence). Trimming stripped 3 bases from V and 0 bases from J, with 9 bases between.

The genes are TRBV7-2 and TRBJ2-7; D is undetermined. V was shortened by 5 bases and J by 0 bases, with 11 bases between the two germline ends. This CDR3 contains 14 residues. Germline-derived CDR1 and CDR2 are SGHTA and FQGNSA. The CDR3, as DNA: TGTGCCAGCAGCCCTCGGACGGCCTCCTACGAGCAGTACTTC. It encodes CASSPRTASYEQYF.

The rearrangement links TRBV15 to TRBJ1-4; 7 bases match TRBD1. The CDR3 spans 14 residues. V shed 0 bases, J shed 8 bases, and the junction held 3 bases outside the gene matches. Per germline, CDR1 LNHNV and CDR2 YYDKDF (reference sequence). Here the CDR3 DNA reads TGTGCCACCAGCAGAGACAGGGGGAACGAAAAACTGTTTTTT. Protein product: CATSRDRGNEKLFF.

This clone was found once. Distinct nucleotide sequences in the sample also encode this CDR3. V is TRBV7-2 and J is TRBJ2-1, with D unclear. Germline-derived CDR1 and CDR2 are SGHTA and FQGNSA. Trimming cost V 3 bases and J 0 bases, with 6 bases left between them. The length of the CDR3 is 14 residues. Written as DNA, the CDR3 is TGTGCCAGCAGCTTGGAGAGCTCCTACAATGAGCAGTTCTTC. It codes for CASSLESSYNEQFF. Variable domain in full (rest from reference TRBV7-2 and TRBJ2-1): GAGVSQSPSNKVTEKGKDVELRCDPISGHTALYWYRQSLGQGLEFLIYFQGNSAPDKSGLPSDRFSAERTGGSVSTLTIQRTQQEDSAVYLCASSLESSYNEQFFGPGTRLTVL.

This chain connects TRBV5-6 to TRBJ1-4; D possibly corresponds to TRBD1 (5 bases). V was cut by 3 bases and J by 11 bases, with 8 bases left in between. Germline CDR1 is SGHDT and CDR2 is YYEEEE. The CDR3 runs to 11 residues. CDR3 in DNA: TGTGCCAGCAGCTATGGGACGAAACTGTTTTTT. As protein: CASSYGTKLFF.

The chain joins TRBV5-1 to TRBJ2-2; the D is unclear. Germline V gives CDR1 SGHRS, CDR2 YFSETQ. The ends were cut back, 2 bases at V and 2 bases at J, with 13 bases in the middle. This CDR3 has 16 amino acids. The CDR3 nucleotides are TGCGCCAGCAGCTTACAGTCATCCGGCAACACCGGGGAGCTGTTTTTT. It is translated as CASSLQSSGNTGELFF. The entire variable domain, with the rest obtained from reference TRBV5-1 and TRBJ2-2, is as follows: KAGVTQTPRYLIKTRGQQVTLSCSPISGHRSVSWYQQTPGQGLQFLFEYFSETQRNKGNFPGRFSGRQFSNSRSEMNVSTLELGDSALYLCASSLQSSGNTGELFFGEGSRLTVL.